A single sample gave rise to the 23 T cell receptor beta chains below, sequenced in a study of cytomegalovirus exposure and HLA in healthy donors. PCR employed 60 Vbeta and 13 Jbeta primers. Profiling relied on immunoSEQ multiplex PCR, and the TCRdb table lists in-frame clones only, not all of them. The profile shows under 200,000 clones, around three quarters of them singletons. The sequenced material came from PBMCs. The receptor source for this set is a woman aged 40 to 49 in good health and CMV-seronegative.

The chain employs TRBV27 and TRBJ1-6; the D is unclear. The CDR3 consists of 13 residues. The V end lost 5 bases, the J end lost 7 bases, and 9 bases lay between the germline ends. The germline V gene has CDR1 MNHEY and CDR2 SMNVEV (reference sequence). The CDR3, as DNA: TGTGCCAGCAGTACGTCAGCGAATTCACCCCTCCACTTT. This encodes CASSTSANSPLHF.

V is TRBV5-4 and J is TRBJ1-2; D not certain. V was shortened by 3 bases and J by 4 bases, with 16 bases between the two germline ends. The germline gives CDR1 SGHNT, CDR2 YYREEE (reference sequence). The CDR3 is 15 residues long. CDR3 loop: CASSSGRENPYGYTF. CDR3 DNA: TGTGCCAGCAGCTCGGGGAGGGAGAACCCCTATGGCTACACCTTC.

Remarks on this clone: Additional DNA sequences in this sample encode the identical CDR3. The CDR3 here is CASSYGGNQPQHF. The CDR3 nucleotides read TGTGCCAGCAGTTACGGAGGCAATCAGCCCCAGCATTTT. The J gene is TRBJ1-5, the V gene TRBV6-6; D is uncertain. The germline CDR1 and CDR2 sequences are MNHNY and SVGAGI (reference sequence). This CDR3 comprises 13 residues. Trimming left V 2 bases short and J 2 bases short, with 4 bases between.

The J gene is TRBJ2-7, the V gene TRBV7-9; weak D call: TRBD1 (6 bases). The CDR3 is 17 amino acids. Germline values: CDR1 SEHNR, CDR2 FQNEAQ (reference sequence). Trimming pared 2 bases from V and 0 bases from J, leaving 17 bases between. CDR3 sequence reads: CASSLSPDRLSSYEQYF. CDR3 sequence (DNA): TGTGCCAGCAGCTTATCTCCCGACAGGTTGAGCTCCTACGAGCAGTACTTC.

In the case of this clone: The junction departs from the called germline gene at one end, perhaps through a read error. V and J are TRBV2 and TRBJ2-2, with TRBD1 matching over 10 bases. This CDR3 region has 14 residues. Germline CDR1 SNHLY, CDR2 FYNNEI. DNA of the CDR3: TGTGTCAGCAGACTGACAGGGGGCGCCGGGGAGCTGTTTTTT. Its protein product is CVSRLTGGAGELFF.

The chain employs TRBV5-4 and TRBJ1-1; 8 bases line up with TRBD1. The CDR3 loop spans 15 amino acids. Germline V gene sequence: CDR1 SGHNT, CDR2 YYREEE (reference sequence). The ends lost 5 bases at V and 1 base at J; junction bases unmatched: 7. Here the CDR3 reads CASSQPQGANTEAFF. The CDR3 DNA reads TGTGCCAGCAGTCAACCCCAGGGGGCGAACACTGAAGCTTTCTTT.

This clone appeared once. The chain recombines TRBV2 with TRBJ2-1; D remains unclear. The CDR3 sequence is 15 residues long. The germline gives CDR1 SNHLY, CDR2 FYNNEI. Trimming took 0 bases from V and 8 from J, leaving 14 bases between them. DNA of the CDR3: TGTGCCAGCAGTGAAGCGCTTCTATCAGGCCATGAGCAGTTCTTC. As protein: CASSEALLSGHEQFF.

DNA for the CDR3: TGTGCCAGCAGTCCCGGTGGGGGGAGGGGCGGTGAGCAGTTCTTC. It is translated as CASSPGGGRGGEQFF. The chain couples TRBV28 to TRBJ2-1; 7 positions match TRBD2. The V gene end was trimmed by 5 bases and the J gene end by 9 bases; junction bases not matched to a gene: 13. The CDR3 consists of 15 residues. CDR1 MDHEN and CDR2 SYDVKM come from the germline V gene.

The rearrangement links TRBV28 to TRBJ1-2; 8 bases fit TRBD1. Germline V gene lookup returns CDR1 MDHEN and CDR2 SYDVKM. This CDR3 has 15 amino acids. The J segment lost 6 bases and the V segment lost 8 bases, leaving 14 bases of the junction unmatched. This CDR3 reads CASGAQTGVLNGYTF. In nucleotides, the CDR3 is TGTGCCAGCGGCGCACAGACAGGGGTTCTCAATGGCTACACCTTC.

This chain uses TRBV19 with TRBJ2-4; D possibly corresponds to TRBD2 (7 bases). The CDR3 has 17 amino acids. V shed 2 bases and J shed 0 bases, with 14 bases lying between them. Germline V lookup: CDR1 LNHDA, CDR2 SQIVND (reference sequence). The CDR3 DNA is TGTGCCAGTAGTATACAAGGGCGGGGGCTAGCCAAAAACATTCAGTACTTC. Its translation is CASSIQGRGLAKNIQYF.

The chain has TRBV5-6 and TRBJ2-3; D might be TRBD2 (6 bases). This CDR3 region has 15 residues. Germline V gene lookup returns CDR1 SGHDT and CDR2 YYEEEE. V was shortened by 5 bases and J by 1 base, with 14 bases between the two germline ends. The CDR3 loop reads CASRPTGGGTDTQYF. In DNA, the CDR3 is TGTGCCAGCAGACCCACGGGCGGGGGCACAGATACGCAGTATTTT.

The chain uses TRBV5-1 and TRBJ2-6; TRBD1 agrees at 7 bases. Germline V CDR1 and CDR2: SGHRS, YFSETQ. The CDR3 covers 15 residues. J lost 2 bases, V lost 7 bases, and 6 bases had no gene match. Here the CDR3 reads CASGQTGPGANVLTF. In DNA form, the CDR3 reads TGCGCCAGCGGCCAGACAGGGCCTGGGGCCAACGTCCTGACTTTC.

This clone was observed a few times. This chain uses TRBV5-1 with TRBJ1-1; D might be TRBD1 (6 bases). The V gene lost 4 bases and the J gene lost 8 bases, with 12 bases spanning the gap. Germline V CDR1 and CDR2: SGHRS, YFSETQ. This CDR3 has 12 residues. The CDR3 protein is CASSLGQREAFF. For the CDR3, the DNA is TGCGCCAGCAGCCTCGGACAGCGGGAAGCTTTCTTT.

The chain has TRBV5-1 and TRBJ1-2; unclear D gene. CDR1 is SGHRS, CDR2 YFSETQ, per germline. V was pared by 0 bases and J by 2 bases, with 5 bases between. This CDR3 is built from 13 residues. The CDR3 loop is CASSLARNYGYTF. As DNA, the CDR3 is TGCGCCAGCAGCTTGGCTCGGAACTATGGCTACACCTTC.

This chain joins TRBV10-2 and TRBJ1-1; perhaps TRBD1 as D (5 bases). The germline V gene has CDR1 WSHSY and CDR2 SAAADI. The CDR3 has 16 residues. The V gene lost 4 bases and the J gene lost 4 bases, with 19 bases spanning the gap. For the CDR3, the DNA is TGCGCCAGCAGTGCCAACCTTCCGGGGGTTGGCACTGAAGCTTTCTTT. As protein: CASSANLPGVGTEAFF.

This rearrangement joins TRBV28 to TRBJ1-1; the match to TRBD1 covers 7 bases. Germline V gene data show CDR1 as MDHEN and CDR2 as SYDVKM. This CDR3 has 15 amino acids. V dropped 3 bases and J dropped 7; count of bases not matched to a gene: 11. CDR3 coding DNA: TGTGCCAGCAGTTTCCCGGGACAGAGGAGGAATGAAGCTTTCTTT. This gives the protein CASSFPGQRRNEAFF.

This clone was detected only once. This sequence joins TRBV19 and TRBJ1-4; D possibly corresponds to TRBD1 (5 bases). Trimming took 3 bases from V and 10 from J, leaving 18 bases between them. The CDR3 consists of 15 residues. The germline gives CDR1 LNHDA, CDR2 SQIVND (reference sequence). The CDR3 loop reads CASSILDVGGGKLFF. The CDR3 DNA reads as TGTGCCAGTAGTATCTTGGACGTCGGGGGAGGAAAACTGTTTTTT.

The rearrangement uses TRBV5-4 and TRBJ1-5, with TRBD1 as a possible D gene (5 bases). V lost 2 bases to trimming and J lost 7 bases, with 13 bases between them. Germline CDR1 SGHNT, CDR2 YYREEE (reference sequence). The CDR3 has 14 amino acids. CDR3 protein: CASSLRPGRQPQHF. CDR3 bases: TGTGCCAGCAGCTTAAGGCCAGGGAGGCAGCCCCAGCATTTT.

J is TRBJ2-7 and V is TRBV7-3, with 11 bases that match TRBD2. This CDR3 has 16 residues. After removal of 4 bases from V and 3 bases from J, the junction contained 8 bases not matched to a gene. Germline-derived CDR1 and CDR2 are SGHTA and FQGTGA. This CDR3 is CASSSDGTSGNYEQYF. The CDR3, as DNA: TGTGCCAGCAGCTCTGACGGGACTAGCGGTAACTACGAGCAGTACTTC.

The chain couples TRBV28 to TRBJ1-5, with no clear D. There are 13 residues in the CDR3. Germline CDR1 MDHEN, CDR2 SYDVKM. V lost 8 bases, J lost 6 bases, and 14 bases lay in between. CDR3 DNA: TGTGCCAGCCAGGTTAGGTTAGGTCAGCCCCAGCATTTT. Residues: CASQVRLGQPQHF.

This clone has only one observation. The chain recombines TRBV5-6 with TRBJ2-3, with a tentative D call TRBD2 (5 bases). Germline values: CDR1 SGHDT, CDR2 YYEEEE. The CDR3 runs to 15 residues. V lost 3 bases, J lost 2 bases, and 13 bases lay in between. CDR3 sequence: CASSSTRLTTDTQYF. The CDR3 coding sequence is TGTGCCAGCAGCTCCACTAGACTCACCACAGATACGCAGTATTTT.

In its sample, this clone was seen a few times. The CDR3 region is CASSLRLATDTDTQYF. CDR3 bases: TGTGCCAGCAGCCTTAGACTAGCCACAGACACAGATACGCAGTATTTT. This chain joins TRBV9 and TRBJ2-3, with 7 bases lining up with TRBD2. CDR3 size: 16 residues. Trimming cost V 4 bases and J 2 bases; bases outside gene matches: 10. Germline V gene sequence: CDR1 SGDLS, CDR2 YYNGEE.

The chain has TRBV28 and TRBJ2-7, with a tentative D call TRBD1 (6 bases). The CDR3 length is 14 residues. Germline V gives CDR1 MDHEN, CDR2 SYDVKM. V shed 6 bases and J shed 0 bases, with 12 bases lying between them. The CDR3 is CASRQQGSSYEQYF. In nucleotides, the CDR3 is TGTGCCAGCAGGCAACAGGGAAGCTCCTACGAGCAGTACTTC.